These 11 T cell receptor beta chains were sequenced from one sample in a study of OX40 agonist ivuxolimab in advanced cancers. Assay: immunoSEQ multiplex PCR; the TCRdb copy retains only in-frame clones and omits some. The data show more than 55,000 clones, around 92% seen once. This material consisted of CD4+ or CD8+ T cells sorted from blood, taken in a trial of the OX40 agonist ivuxolimab. These receptors came from an adult with an advanced solid tumor such as melanoma, head and neck, liver or kidney cancer.

This clone was detected only once. The chain has TRBV6-1 and TRBJ1-2, with 11 bases lining up with TRBD1. The CDR3 extends over 14 amino acids. The germline gives CDR1 MNHNS, CDR2 SASEGT. The junction had 3 bases not matched to a gene; V was cut back by 1 base and J by 8 bases. CDR3 in DNA: TGTGCCAGCAGTGAAGACGGGACAGGGGGAGGCTACACCTTC. Amino acid sequence: CASSEDGTGGGYTF.

The chain recombines TRBV27 with TRBJ2-3, with 8 bases aligning to TRBD2. The V gene's germline CDR1 is MNHEY and CDR2 SMNVEV (reference sequence). V lost 3 bases to trimming and J lost 1 base; unmatched junction nucleotides: 3. This CDR3 contains 15 residues. CDR3 sequence reads: CASSFETSGTDTQYF. CDR3 nucleotides: TGTGCCAGCAGTTTCGAGACTAGCGGCACAGATACGCAGTATTTT.

The rearrangement links TRBV19 to TRBJ1-1; a weak D match, TRBD1 (5 bases). The CDR3 runs 14 residues. The V gene lost 6 bases and the J gene lost 5 bases, with 16 bases spanning the gap. CDR1 LNHDA and CDR2 SQIVND come from the germline V gene (reference sequence). CDR3 DNA sequence: TGTGCCAGTAGGCCAGGGTGGGGCGATACTGAAGCTTTCTTT. It encodes CASRPGWGDTEAFF.

The CDR3 here is CASSSGQTYEQYF. In DNA form, the CDR3 reads TGTGCCAGCAGTAGCGGGCAAACCTACGAGCAGTACTTC. This rearrangement joins TRBV21-1 to TRBJ2-7; TRBD2 is the table's D call and was not checked against the DNA. TRBV21-1 is a recognized pseudogene. This CDR3 region has 13 residues.

To note about this clone: At one of its ends the junction is not consistent with the germline gene, which may arise from a read error. The chain combines TRBV23-1 with TRBJ2-5, with D unclear. TRBV23-1 has ORF status, its function being uncertain. The CDR3 covers 11 residues. This chain's CDR3 is CASSEDAPRDF. CDR3 bases: TGCGCCAGCAGTGAGGACGCCCCACGGGACTTC.

This chain links TRBV15 with TRBJ2-7; 9 bases match TRBD1. From germline, CDR1 is LNHNV and CDR2 YYDKDF (reference sequence). CDR3 length equals 15 residues. The J segment lost 4 bases and the V segment lost 3 bases, leaving 7 bases of the junction unmatched. The CDR3 sequence is CATSRDYGTGYEQYF. CDR3 sequence (DNA): TGTGCCACCAGCAGGGACTATGGGACAGGGTACGAGCAGTACTTC. Filled out from reference TRBV15 and TRBJ2-7, the complete variable domain reads DAMVIQNPRYQVTQFGKPVTLSCSQTLNHNVMYWYQQKSSQAPKLLFHYYDKDFNNEADTPDNFQSRRPNTSFCFLDIRSPGLGDTAMYLCATSRDYGTGYEQYFGPGTRLTVT.

Judged by abundance, this clone is medium-sized (0.01 to 0.1%). Here the CDR3 DNA reads TGTGCCAGCAGCTTCCTCGCTAGCGGCTACGAGCAGTACTTC. Translated, it gives CASSFLASGYEQYF. The gene calls are TRBV11-2 and TRBJ2-7; 7 bases fit TRBD2. The length of the CDR3 is 14 residues. V lost 3 bases to trimming and J lost 3 bases; unmatched junction nucleotides: 5. Looked up from germline, CDR1 is SGHAT and CDR2 is FQNNGV.

V gene TRBV27 combines with J gene TRBJ1-2; D unclear. In germline, CDR1 is MNHEY, CDR2 SMNVEV (reference sequence). The V end lost 4 bases, the J end lost 1 base, and 13 bases lay between the germline ends. This CDR3 has 15 amino acids. Written as DNA, the CDR3 is TGTGCCAGCAGTTCGGCACCTTTCCTTAACTATGGCTACACCTTC. Its protein is CASSSAPFLNYGYTF.

This rearrangement joins TRBV19 to TRBJ2-2; D unresolved. Looked up from germline, CDR1 is LNHDA and CDR2 is SQIVND (reference sequence). The CDR3 length is 13 residues. V was cut by 5 bases and J by 1 base, with 5 bases left in between. This CDR3 is CASSEGNTGELFF. The CDR3 nucleotides read TGTGCCAGTAGTGAAGGGAACACCGGGGAGCTGTTTTTT.

The J gene is TRBJ2-1, the V gene TRBV15, with D perhaps TRBD1 or TRBD2 (6 bases each). Trimming stripped 3 bases from V and 4 bases from J, with 16 bases between. Germline V gene lookup returns CDR1 LNHNV and CDR2 YYDKDF (reference sequence). CDR3 length: 16 amino acids. CDR3 sequence (DNA): TGTGCCACCAGCAGCAGCCCCGGGGGCCCTTACAATGAGCAGTTCTTC. Translation gives CATSSSPGGPYNEQFF.

The chain recombines TRBV11-2 with TRBJ1-1; D is unclear. Trimming cost V 1 base and J 4 bases, with 7 bases left between them. In germline, CDR1 is SGHAT, CDR2 FQNNGV. This CDR3 region has 13 residues. The CDR3 protein is CASSLGVVTEAFF. In nucleotides, the CDR3 is TGTGCCAGCAGCTTAGGTGTGGTCACTGAAGCTTTCTTT.